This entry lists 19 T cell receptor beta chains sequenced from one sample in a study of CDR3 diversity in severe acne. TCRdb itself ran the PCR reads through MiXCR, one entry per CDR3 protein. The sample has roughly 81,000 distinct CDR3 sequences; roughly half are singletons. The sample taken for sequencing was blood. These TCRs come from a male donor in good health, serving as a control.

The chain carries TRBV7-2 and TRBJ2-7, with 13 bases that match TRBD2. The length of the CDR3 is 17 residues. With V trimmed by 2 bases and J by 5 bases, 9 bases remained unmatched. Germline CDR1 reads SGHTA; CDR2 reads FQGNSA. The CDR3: CASSLYGGLAGLDEQYF. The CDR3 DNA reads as TGTGCCAGCAGCTTATACGGGGGACTAGCGGGACTGGACGAGCAGTACTTC.

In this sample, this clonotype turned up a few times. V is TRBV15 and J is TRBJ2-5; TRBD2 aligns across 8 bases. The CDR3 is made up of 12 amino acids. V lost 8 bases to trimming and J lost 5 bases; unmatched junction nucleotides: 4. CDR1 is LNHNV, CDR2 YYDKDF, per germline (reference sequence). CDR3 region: CATRSGSETQYF. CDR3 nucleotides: TGTGCCACCCGAAGCGGGAGTGAGACCCAGTACTTC.

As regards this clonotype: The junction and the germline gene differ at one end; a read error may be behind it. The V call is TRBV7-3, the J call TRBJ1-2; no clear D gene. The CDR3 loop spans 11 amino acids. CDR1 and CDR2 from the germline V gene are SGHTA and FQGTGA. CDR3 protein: CASTRNYGHTF. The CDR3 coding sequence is TGTGCCAGCACCCGTAACTATGGCCACACCTTC. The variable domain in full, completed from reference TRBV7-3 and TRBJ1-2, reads GAGVSQTPSNKVTEKGKYVELRCDPISGHTALYWYRQSLGQGPEFLIYFQGTGAADDSGLPNDRFFAVRPEGSVSTLKIQRTERGDSAVYLCASTRNYGHTFGSGTRLTVV.

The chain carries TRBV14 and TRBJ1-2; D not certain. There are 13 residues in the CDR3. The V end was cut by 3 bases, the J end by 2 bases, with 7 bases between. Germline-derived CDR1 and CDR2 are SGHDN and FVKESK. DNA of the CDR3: TGTGCCAGCAGCCAGCAGCCGAACTATGGCTACACCTTC. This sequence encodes CASSQQPNYGYTF.

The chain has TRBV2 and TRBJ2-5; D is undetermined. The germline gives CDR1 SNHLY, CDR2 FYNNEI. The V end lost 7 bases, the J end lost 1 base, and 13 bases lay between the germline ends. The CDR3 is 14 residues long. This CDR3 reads CASIQRTSQETQYF. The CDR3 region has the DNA TGTGCCAGCATCCAACGTACCAGCCAAGAGACCCAGTACTTC.

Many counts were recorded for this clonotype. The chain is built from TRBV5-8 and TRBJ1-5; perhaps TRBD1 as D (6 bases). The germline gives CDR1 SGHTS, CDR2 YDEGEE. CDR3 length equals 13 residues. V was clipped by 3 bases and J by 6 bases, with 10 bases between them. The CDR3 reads CASSWRGVQPQHF. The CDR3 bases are TGTGCCAGCAGCTGGAGGGGGGTTCAGCCCCAGCATTTT.

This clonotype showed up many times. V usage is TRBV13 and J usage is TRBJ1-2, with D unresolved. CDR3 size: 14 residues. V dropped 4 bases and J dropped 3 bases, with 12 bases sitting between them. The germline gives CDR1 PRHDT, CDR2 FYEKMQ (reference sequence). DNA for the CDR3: TGTGCCAGCAGCTACAAAAAATGGGACTATGGCTACACCTTC. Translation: CASSYKKWDYGYTF.

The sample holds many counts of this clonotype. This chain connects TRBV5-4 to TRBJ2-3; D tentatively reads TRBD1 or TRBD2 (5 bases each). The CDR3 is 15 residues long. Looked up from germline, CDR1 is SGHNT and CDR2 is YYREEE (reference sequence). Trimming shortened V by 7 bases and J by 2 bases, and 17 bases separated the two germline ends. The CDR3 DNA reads TGTGCCAGCTCTATCTTCAGGGACCTCACAGATACGCAGTATTTT. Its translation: CASSIFRDLTDTQYF.

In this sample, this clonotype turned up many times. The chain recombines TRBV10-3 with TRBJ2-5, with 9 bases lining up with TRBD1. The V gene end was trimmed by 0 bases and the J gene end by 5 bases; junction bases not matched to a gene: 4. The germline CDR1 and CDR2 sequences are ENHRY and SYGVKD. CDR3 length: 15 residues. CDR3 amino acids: CAISESQGAWETQYF. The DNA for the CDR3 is TGTGCCATCAGTGAGTCACAGGGGGCCTGGGAGACCCAGTACTTC.

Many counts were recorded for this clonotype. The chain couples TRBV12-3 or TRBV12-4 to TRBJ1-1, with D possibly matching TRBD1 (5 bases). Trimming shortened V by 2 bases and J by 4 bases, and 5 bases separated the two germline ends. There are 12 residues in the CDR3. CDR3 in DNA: TGTGCCAGCAGTTTACAGGGCACTGAAGCTTTCTTT. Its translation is CASSLQGTEAFF.

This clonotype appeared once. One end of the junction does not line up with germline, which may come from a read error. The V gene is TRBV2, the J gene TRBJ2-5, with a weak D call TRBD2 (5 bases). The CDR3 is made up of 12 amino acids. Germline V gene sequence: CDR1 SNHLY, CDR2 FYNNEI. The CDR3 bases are TGTGCCGGCAGATTTAGCGCGGAGACCCAGTACTTC. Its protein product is CAGRFSAETQYF.

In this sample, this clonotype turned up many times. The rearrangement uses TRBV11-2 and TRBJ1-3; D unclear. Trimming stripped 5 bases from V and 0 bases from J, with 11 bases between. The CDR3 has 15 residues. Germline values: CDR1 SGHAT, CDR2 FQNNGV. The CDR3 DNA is TGTGCCAGCAGCCCCGTGGGTCGCTCTGGAAACACCATATATTTT. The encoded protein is CASSPVGRSGNTIYF.

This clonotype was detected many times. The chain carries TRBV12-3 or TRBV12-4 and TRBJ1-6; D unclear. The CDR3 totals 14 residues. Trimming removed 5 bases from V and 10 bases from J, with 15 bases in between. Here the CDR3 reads CASSPWAQESPLHF. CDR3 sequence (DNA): TGTGCCAGCAGTCCCTGGGCCCAGGAATCACCCCTCCACTTT.

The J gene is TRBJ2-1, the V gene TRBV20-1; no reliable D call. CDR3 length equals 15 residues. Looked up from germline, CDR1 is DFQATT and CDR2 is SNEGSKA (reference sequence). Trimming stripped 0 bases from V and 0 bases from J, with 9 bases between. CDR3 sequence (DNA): TGCAGTGCTAGAGATTCGGCGAGCTCCTACAATGAGCAGTTCTTC. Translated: CSARDSASSYNEQFF.

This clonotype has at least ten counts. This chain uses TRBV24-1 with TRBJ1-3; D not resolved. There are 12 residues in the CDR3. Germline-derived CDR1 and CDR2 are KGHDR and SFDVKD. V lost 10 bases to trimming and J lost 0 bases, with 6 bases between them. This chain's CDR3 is CATRGSGNTIYF. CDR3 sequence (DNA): TGTGCCACTCGGGGCTCTGGAAACACCATATATTTT.

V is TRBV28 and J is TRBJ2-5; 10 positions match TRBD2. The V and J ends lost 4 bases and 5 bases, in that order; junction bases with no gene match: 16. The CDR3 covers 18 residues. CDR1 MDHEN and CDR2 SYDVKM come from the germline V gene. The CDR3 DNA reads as TGTGCCAGCAGTTCCAGCCGGGGTAGCGGGAGGCGGGCGGAGACCCAGTACTTC. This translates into CASSSSRGSGRRAETQYF.

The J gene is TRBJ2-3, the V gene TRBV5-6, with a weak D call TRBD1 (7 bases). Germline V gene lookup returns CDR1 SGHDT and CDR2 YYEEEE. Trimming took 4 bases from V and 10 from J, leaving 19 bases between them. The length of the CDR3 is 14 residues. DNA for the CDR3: TGTGCCAGCAGCAACGACAGGGAGGCTGATGCGCAGTATTTT. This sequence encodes CASSNDREADAQYF.

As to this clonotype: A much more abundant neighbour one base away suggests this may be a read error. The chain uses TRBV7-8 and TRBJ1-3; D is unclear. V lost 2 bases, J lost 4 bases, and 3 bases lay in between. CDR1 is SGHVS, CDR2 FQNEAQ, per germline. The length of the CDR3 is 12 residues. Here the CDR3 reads CASSLRGNTIYF. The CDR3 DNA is TGTGCCAGCAGCTTAAGGGGAAACACCATATATTTT.

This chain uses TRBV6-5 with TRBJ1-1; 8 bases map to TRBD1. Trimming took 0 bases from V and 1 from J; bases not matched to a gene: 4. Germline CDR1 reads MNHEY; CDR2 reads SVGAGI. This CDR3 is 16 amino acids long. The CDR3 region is CASSYSDGTGNTEAFF. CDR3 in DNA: TGTGCCAGCAGTTACTCCGACGGGACAGGGAACACTGAAGCTTTCTTT.